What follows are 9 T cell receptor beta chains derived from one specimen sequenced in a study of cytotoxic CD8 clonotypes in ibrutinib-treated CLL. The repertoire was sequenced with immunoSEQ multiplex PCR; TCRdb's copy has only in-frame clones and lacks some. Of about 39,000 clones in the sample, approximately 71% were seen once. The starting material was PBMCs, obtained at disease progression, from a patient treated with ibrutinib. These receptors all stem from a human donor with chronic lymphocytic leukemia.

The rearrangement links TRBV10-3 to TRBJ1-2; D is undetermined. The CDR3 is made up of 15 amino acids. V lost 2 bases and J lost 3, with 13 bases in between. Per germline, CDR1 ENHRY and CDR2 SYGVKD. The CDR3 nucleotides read TGTGCCATCAGTGAGGGGATGCGGCAGGACTATGGCTACACCTTC. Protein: CAISEGMRQDYGYTF.

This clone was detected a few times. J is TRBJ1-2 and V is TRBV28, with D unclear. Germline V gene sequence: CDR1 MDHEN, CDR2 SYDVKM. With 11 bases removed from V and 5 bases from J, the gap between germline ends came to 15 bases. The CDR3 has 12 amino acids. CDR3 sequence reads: CALGRYGYGYTF. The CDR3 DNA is TGTGCCCTTGGACGGTACGGGTATGGCTACACCTTC.

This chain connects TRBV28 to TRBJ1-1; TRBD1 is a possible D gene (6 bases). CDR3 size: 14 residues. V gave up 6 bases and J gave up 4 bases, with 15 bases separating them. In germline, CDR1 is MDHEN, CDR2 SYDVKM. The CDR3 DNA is TGTGCCAGCAGCATTGCAGGGGTGGGCACTGAAGCTTTCTTT. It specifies CASSIAGVGTEAFF.

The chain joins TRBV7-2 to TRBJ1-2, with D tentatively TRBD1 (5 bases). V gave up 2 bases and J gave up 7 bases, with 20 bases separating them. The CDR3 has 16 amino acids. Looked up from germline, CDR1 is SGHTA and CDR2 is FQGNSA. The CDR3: CASSLSQSRAKAGYTF. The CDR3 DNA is TGTGCCAGCAGCTTAAGCCAAAGCAGGGCCAAGGCTGGCTACACCTTC.

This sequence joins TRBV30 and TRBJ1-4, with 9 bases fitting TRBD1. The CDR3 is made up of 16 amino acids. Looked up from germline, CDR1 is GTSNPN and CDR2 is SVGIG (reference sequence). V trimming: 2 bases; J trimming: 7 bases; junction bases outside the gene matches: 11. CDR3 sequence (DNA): TGTGCCTGGAGTACAACAGGGGGCGCGACCAGTGAAAAACTGTTTTTT. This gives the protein CAWSTTGGATSEKLFF.

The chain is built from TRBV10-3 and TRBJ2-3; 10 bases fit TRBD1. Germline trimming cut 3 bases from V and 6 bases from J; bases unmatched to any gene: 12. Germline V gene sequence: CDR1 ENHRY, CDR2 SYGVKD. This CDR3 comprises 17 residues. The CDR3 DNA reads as TGTGCCATCAGTGACCCGAGTTTGACAGGGGGCCTGGATACGCAGTATTTT. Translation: CAISDPSLTGGLDTQYF.

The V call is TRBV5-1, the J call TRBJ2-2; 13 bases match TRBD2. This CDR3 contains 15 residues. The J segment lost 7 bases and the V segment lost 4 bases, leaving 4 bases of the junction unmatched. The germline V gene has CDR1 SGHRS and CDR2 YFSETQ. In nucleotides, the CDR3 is TGCGCCAGCAGCAAGACTAGCGGGAGGATCGGGGAGCTGTTTTTT. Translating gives CASSKTSGRIGELFF.

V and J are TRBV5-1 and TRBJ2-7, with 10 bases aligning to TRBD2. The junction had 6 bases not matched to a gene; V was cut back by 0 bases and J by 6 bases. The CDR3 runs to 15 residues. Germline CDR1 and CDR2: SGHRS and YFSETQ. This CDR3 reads CASSLEAGGLVEQYF. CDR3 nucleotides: TGCGCCAGCAGCTTGGAAGCGGGAGGGCTGGTCGAGCAGTACTTC.

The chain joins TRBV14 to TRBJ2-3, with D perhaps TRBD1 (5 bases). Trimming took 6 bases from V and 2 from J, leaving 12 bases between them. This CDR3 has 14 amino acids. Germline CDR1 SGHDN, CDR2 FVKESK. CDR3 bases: TGTGCCAGCAGACGCAGGGTCCCCACAGATACGCAGTATTTT. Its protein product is CASRRRVPTDTQYF.